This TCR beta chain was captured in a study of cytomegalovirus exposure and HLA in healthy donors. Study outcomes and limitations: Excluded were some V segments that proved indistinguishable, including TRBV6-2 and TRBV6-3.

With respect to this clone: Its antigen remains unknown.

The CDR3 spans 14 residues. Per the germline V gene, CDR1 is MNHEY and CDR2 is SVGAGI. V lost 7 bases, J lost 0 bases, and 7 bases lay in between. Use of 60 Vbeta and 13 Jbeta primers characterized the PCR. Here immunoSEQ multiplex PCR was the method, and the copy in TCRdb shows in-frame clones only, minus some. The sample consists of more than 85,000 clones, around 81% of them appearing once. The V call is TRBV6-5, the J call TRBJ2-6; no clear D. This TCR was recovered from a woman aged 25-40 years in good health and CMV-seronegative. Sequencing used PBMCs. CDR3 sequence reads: CASTTVSGANVLTF. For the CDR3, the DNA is TGTGCCAGCACAACGGTCTCTGGGGCCAACGTCCTGACTTTC.